This T cell receptor (beta chain) was identified in a study of shared clonotypes between healthy human individuals. Study information: Per donor, three plates held CD4 naive cells, three held CD4 memory, two held CD8 naive and one held CD8 memory.

As to this clone: Antigen specificity is unknown.

Replicate sorted-subset PCRs were loaded with 150 to 250 ng DNA, 31,000 or so T cell genomes. Generated by immunoSEQ multiplex PCR, the TCRdb table keeps only in-frame clones and is missing some. The sample contains under 650,000 clones, less than 96% of which appear only once. General study results and limits: Compared with memory subsets, naive subsets generally had larger estimated richness.

Germline CDR1 SGHKS, CDR2 YYEKEE (reference sequence). The CDR3 contains 13 residues. V lost 3 bases and J lost 6, with 11 bases in between. The receptor was derived from a woman in her twenties or thirties in good health. Material for sequencing was naive CD4+ T cells sorted from blood. The sample's subset: CD45RA+ positively selected. The V gene is TRBV5-5, the J gene TRBJ2-3; unclear D gene. DNA of the CDR3: TGTGCCAGCAGCTCTGACCCTCCCGATACGCAGTATTTT. Protein sequence: CASSSDPPDTQYF.